Listed here are 5 T cell receptor beta chains from one sample, sequenced in a study of T cell repertoires in cytomegalovirus infection. TCRdb redid the calling of the reads with MiXCR, one entry per CDR3 protein. The sample comprises 830,000 or so distinct CDR3 sequences, 32% of which are singletons, and around an eighth rests with the top ten. Which antigens these TCRs recognize remains unknown. The input for sequencing was cultured CD8+ T cells from PBMCs, taken from culture after CMV antigen stimulation. The origin of the receptors is a human donor in good health (CMV status not recorded). Some clones in this sample may be carry-over from other donors' samples.

The chain employs TRBV19 and TRBJ2-1, with D unclear. The V gene lost 3 bases and the J gene lost 0 bases, with 6 bases spanning the gap. CDR3 size: 14 residues. Germline loops: CDR1 LNHDA, CDR2 SQIVND (reference sequence). The CDR3 reads CASSMALSYNEQFF. CDR3 bases: TGTGCCAGTAGTATGGCACTCTCCTACAATGAGCAGTTCTTC.

The chain employs TRBV12-3 or TRBV12-4 and TRBJ2-1; 7 bases agree with TRBD1. CDR3 length: 12 residues. Trimming at V came to 6 bases and at J to 12 bases, leaving 8 bases not matched to a gene. CDR3 DNA: TGTGCCAGCAGCCTCCGACAGGGTGGGCAGTTCTTC. Translating it yields CASSLRQGGQFF.

A few counts support this clonotype. The gene calls are TRBV7-9 and TRBJ2-7; 9 nucleotides line up with TRBD1. CDR1 SEHNR and CDR2 FQNEAQ come from the germline V gene (reference sequence). V dropped 5 bases and J dropped 4; count of bases not matched to a gene: 9. The CDR3 is 15 residues long. CDR3 protein: CASSVLTGGGYEQYV. Here the CDR3 DNA reads TGTGCCAGCAGCGTCCTCACAGGGGGCGGTTACGAGCAGTACGTC.

This clonotype appeared a few times. The chain has TRBV6-2 or TRBV6-3 and TRBJ1-2; no clear D. Germline loops: CDR1 MNHEY, CDR2 SVGEGT. Trimming cost V 8 bases and J 5 bases, with 18 bases left between them. The CDR3 covers 14 residues. CDR3 nucleotides: TGTGCCAGCCTCTCCGTGGCAGGTCTATATGGCTACACCTTC. Translating gives CASLSVAGLYGYTF.

The chain links TRBV7-6 to TRBJ2-1; 8 nucleotides match TRBD1. The CDR3 loop spans 17 amino acids. Germline assignment: CDR1 SGHVS and CDR2 FNYEAQ. J gave up 0 bases and V 4 bases, and 8 bases lay outside the gene matches. DNA for the CDR3: TGTGCCAGCAGCTCTCCAGGGGGCCTTCCCTCCTACAATGAGCAGTTCTTC. Amino acid sequence: CASSSPGGLPSYNEQFF.